The clone carrying this T cell receptor (beta chain) has only a few counts. Unmatched junction bases numbered 7, after V lost 5 bases and J lost 4 bases. The CDR3 totals 15 residues. TCRdb recomputed calls from the 5' RACE reads with MiXCR, one row per CDR3 protein. Of about 34,000 distinct CDR3 sequences listed, approximately 7.7% are singletons. This sample was included in a study of T-cell memory formation after mild COVID-19. Looking at the study overall: Clusters were largely donor specific.

This receptor was taken from a man in his late teens or twenties who had mild COVID-19 (a few samples of this study predate the infection). Cell type and time point are not known. This rearrangement joins TRBV12-3 or TRBV12-4 to TRBJ2-2, with 7 bases matching TRBD1. The sequenced sample consisted of PBMCs or a T cell subset sorted from them (not recorded which). CDR3 in amino acids: CASSPYGTATGELFF. The DNA for the CDR3 is TGTGCCAGCAGTCCATACGGGACAGCCACCGGGGAGCTGTTTTTT.